One and the same sample provided the 22 T cell receptor beta chains below, sequenced in a study of multiple sclerosis patients with progressive multifocal leukoencephalopathy. Assay: immunoSEQ multiplex PCR; the TCRdb copy retains only in-frame clones and omits some. The profile shows around 32,000 clones, 80% to 95% of them singletons. Time point defined: before natalizumab initiation. Specimen: PBMCs. The source is a man aged 25 to 45 with multiple sclerosis.

The rearrangement uses TRBV21-1 and TRBJ2-5. TRBV21-1 is given as a pseudogene. The CDR3 is 11 residues long. The CDR3: CASSSKGTQYF. The DNA for the CDR3 is TGTGCCAGCAGCAGCAAGGGGACCCAGTACTTC.

The chain couples TRBV19 to TRBJ1-1; D perhaps matches TRBD1 (5 bases). Trimming took 3 bases from V and 7 from J, leaving 15 bases between them. Germline CDR1 LNHDA, CDR2 SQIVND (reference sequence). The CDR3 totals 14 residues. This chain's CDR3 is CASSIGDGAGEAFF. CDR3 DNA: TGTGCCAGTAGTATTGGGGATGGGGCGGGTGAAGCTTTCTTT.

This chain links TRBV7-6 with TRBJ2-1, with a weak D call TRBD2 (5 bases). With 0 bases removed from V and 9 bases from J, the gap between germline ends came to 9 bases. The CDR3 spans 13 residues. Looked up from germline, CDR1 is SGHVS and CDR2 is FNYEAQ. In DNA form, the CDR3 reads TGTGCCAGCAGCTTAGCTTCGGGAACTGAGCAGTTCTTC. Translated: CASSLASGTEQFF.

The V call is TRBV11-3, the J call TRBJ2-1; TRBD2 matches at 10 bases. CDR1 is SGHNT, CDR2 YENEEA, per germline. V lost 5 bases to trimming and J lost 6 bases; unmatched junction nucleotides: 7. CDR3 length: 15 residues. As DNA, the CDR3 is TGTGCCAGCAGCCCTCGGACTAGCGGCCCCAATGAGCAGTTCTTC. As protein: CASSPRTSGPNEQFF.

This sequence joins TRBV19 and TRBJ1-2, with D perhaps matching TRBD1 (5 bases). The CDR3 consists of 13 residues. Germline loops: CDR1 LNHDA, CDR2 SQIVND (reference sequence). Trimming cost V 6 bases and J 0 bases, with 8 bases left between them. The chain's CDR3 is CASSVGANYGYTF. The CDR3 DNA follows: TGTGCCAGTAGCGTGGGGGCTAACTATGGCTACACCTTC.

The gene calls are TRBV6-4 and TRBJ2-7; 13 bases fit TRBD2. Germline assignment: CDR1 MRHNA and CDR2 SNTAGT. The CDR3 is 18 amino acids. Losses at the gene ends were 6 bases for V and 5 bases for J; bases not matched to a gene: 16. CDR3 amino acids: CASRGGGPGTSGNDEQYF. The CDR3 nucleotides read TGTGCCAGCAGGGGGGGCGGCCCTGGGACTAGCGGGAACGACGAGCAGTACTTC.

The chain joins TRBV21-1 to TRBJ2-3. TRBV21-1 is reported as a pseudogene. The CDR3 has 20 residues. CDR3 loop: CASSIGGLANVSSRTDTQYF. The CDR3 DNA reads as TGTGCCAGCAGCATTGGGGGGCTAGCGAACGTTTCCAGCCGCACAGATACGCAGTATTTT.

V usage is TRBV7-3 and J usage is TRBJ2-3, with TRBD2 matching 11 bases. After removal of 5 bases from V and 0 bases from J, the junction contained 4 bases not matched to a gene. CDR3 length: 16 amino acids. Germline V gene lookup returns CDR1 SGHTA and CDR2 FQGTGA. Here the CDR3 reads CASSRGTSGSTDTQYF. Written as DNA, the CDR3 is TGTGCCAGCAGCCGAGGGACTAGCGGCAGCACAGATACGCAGTATTTT.

The chain joins TRBV5-1 to TRBJ2-1; no reliable D call. Germline values: CDR1 SGHRS, CDR2 YFSETQ. CDR3 length equals 16 residues. The ends were cut back, 5 bases at V and 1 base at J, with 16 bases in the middle. CDR3: CASRGVTMPSYNEQFF. The CDR3 DNA is TGCGCCAGCAGAGGTGTTACTATGCCTTCCTACAATGAGCAGTTCTTC.

The rearrangement joins TRBV4-1 to TRBJ1-1; D is perhaps TRBD1 (6 bases). CDR1 and CDR2 (germline): MGHRA, YSYEKL. The CDR3 extends over 15 amino acids. Trimming removed 3 bases from V and 6 bases from J, with 17 bases in between. The chain's CDR3 is CASSQALGGAPEAFF. The DNA of the CDR3 is TGCGCCAGCAGCCAGGCGCTCGGGGGGGCCCCTGAAGCTTTCTTT.

The CDR3: CASSLTGGKETQYF. In DNA, the CDR3 is TGTGCCAGCAGCTTGACAGGGGGCAAGGAGACCCAGTACTTC. The V gene is TRBV7-3, the J gene TRBJ2-5, with 10 bases that match TRBD1. V shed 3 bases and J 5 bases; nucleotides not matched to a gene: 3. The CDR3 loop spans 14 amino acids. The V gene's germline CDR1 is SGHTA and CDR2 FQGTGA.

The chain links TRBV4-3 to TRBJ2-1; no reliable D call. The V gene lost 0 bases and the J gene lost 2 bases, with 11 bases spanning the gap. The CDR3 contains 16 residues. The germline gives CDR1 LGHNA, CDR2 YSLEER. Here the CDR3 DNA reads TGCGCCAGCAGCCAAGACGGGCCATCCCCCTACAATGAGCAGTTCTTC. This translates into CASSQDGPSPYNEQFF.

This chain connects TRBV29-1 to TRBJ2-1; tentatively, D is TRBD2 (6 bases). The CDR3 totals 15 residues. Trimming left V 3 bases short and J 2 bases short, with 14 bases between. Germline lookup yields CDR1 SQVTM and CDR2 ANQGSEA. DNA for the CDR3: TGCAGCGTTGAGGGGCTAGCGTTTGCCTACAATGAGCAGTTCTTC. Its translation is CSVEGLAFAYNEQFF.

This clone has only one observation. The V call is TRBV9, the J call TRBJ1-1, with a weak D call TRBD1 (5 bases). Trimming removed 0 bases at V and 0 bases at J, with 9 bases between. The CDR3 is 15 residues long. Germline CDR1 is SGDLS and CDR2 is YYNGEE. This CDR3 reads CASSVGGGLNTEAFF. The DNA of the CDR3 is TGTGCCAGCAGCGTAGGGGGCGGATTGAACACTGAAGCTTTCTTT.

With regard to this clone: One end of the junction is discordant with germline, which a read error may explain. The chain uses TRBV7-7 and TRBJ2-2; D gene ambiguous. There are 15 residues in the CDR3. Per germline, CDR1 SSHAT and CDR2 FNYEAQ (reference sequence). CDR3 residues: CASSLWEESTGELFF. As DNA, the CDR3 is TGTGCTAGCAGCTTATGGGAAGAGAGCACCGGGGAGCTGTTTTTT.

This chain uses TRBV5-4 with TRBJ1-2; tentative D call: TRBD1 (6 bases). Germline V CDR1 and CDR2: SGHNT, YYREEE (reference sequence). The CDR3 totals 17 residues. V was clipped by 0 bases and J by 4 bases, with 19 bases between them. This CDR3 reads CASSLERETGTLYGYTF. Written as DNA, the CDR3 is TGTGCCAGCAGCTTGGAGCGTGAAACAGGGACTCTCTATGGCTACACCTTC.

The CDR3 spells CASYWRTYNEQFF. DNA for the CDR3: TGTGCCAGCTACTGGAGAACCTACAATGAGCAGTTCTTC. V and J are TRBV6-1 and TRBJ2-1; D gene unclear. Germline lookup yields CDR1 MNHNS and CDR2 SASEGT. The V end lost 8 bases, the J end lost 2 bases, and 10 bases lay between the germline ends. The CDR3 runs to 13 residues.

This clone was seen just once. The CDR3 DNA follows: TGTGCCAGCAGCTTAGAGGACTATTCCGATGAGCAGTTCTTC. The encoded protein is CASSLEDYSDEQFF. This chain links TRBV7-6 with TRBJ2-1, with D perhaps TRBD2 (6 bases). Germline CDR1 SGHVS, CDR2 FNYEAQ. CDR3 length: 14 residues. V lost 1 base to trimming and J lost 8 bases, with 12 bases between them. Filled out from reference TRBV7-6 and TRBJ2-1, the complete variable domain reads GAGVSQSPRYKVTKRGQDVALRCDPISGHVSLYWYRQALGQGPEFLTYFNYEAQQDKSGLPNDRFSAERPEGSISTLTIQRTEQRDSAMYRCASSLEDYSDEQFFGPGTRLTVL.

V usage is TRBV7-8 and J usage is TRBJ2-3; 8 bases line up with TRBD2. This CDR3 is built from 15 residues. Germline lookup yields CDR1 SGHVS and CDR2 FQNEAQ. Trimming removed 5 bases from V and 4 bases from J; junction bases left unmatched: 8. Here the CDR3 reads CASSPGGTRADTQYF. The CDR3 bases are TGTGCCAGCAGCCCAGGCGGGACTAGGGCAGATACGCAGTATTTT.

The V call is TRBV7-2, the J call TRBJ2-7; no definite D call. V lost 2 bases to trimming and J lost 2 bases, with 7 bases between them. Germline V lookup: CDR1 SGHTA, CDR2 FQGNSA. The CDR3 spans 13 residues. CDR3 sequence: CASSLPTPYEQYF. CDR3 DNA: TGTGCCAGCAGCTTACCTACCCCCTACGAGCAGTACTTC.

The chain couples TRBV19 to TRBJ2-1; no clear D gene. V was clipped by 5 bases and J by 3 bases, with 2 bases between them. The CDR3 contains 11 residues. Germline lookup yields CDR1 LNHDA and CDR2 SQIVND (reference sequence). CDR3 residues: CASSLYNEQFF. CDR3 nucleotide sequence: TGTGCCAGTAGTCTCTACAATGAGCAGTTCTTC.

This clone was picked up one time. The rearrangement links TRBV25-1 to TRBJ2-1, with D possibly being TRBD2 (6 bases). Germline CDR1 is MGHDK and CDR2 is SYGVNS. V shed 1 base and J shed 6 bases, with 13 bases lying between them. The CDR3 is made up of 15 amino acids. The DNA of the CDR3 is TGTGCCAGCAGTGAATCGGGCAGGGAGGCCAATGAGCAGTTCTTC. This translates into CASSESGREANEQFF.